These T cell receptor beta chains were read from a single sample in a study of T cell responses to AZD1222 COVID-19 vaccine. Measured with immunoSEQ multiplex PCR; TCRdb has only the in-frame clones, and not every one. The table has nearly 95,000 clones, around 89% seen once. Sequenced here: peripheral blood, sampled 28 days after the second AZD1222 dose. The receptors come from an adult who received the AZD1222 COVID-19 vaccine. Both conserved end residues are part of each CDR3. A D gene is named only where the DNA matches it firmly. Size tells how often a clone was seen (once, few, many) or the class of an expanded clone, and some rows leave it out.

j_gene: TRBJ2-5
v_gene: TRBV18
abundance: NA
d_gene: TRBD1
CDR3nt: TGTGCCAGCTCACCACAGCAGGTACAGGGGGCGTCTCAAGAGACCCAGTACTTC
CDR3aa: CASSPQQVQGASQETQYF

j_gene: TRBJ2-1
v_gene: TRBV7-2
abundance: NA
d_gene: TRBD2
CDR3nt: TGTGCCAGCAGCGGTTGGGGCGGGGGATACAATGAGCAGTTCTTC
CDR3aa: CASSGWGGGYNEQFF

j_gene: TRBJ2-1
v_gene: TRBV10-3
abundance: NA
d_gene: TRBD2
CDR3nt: TGTGCCATCAGTGAGTCGAGACTAGCGCAGAACCCCTACAATGAGCAGTTCTTC
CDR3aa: CAISESRLAQNPYNEQFF

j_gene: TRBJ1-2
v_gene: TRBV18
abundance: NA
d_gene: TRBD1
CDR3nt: TGTGCCAGCTCACCCCGGGGACAGGGGGCTGATAACTATGGCTACACCTTC
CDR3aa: CASSPRGQGADNYGYTF

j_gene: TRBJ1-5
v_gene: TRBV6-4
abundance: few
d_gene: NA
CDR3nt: TGTGCCAGCAGTGACTCGGCAGGGGAAAATCAGCCCCAGCATTTT
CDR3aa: CASSDSAGENQPQHF

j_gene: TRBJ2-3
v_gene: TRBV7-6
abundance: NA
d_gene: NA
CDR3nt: TGTGCCAGCAGTTCCGGGCCCCGCGGGGTCGATACGCAGTATTTT
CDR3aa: CASSSGPRGVDTQYF

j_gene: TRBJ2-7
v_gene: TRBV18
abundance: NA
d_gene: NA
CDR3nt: TGTGCCAGCTCACCCGGGGCGTCCTACGAGCAGTACTTC
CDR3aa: CASSPGASYEQYF

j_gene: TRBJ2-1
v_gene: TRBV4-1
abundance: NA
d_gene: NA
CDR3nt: TGCGCCAGCAGCCAAGAAGGGGGGCGGGGTTACAATGAGCAGTTCTTC
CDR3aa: CASSQEGGRGYNEQFF

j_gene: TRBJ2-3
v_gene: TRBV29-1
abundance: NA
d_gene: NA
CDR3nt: TGCACCGTAAACACAGATACGCAGTATTTT
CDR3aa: CTVNTDTQYF

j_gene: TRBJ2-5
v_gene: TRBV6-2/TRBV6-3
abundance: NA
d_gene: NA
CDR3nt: TGTGCCAGCAGTTACGACGGCAGACTGGCCCAGGAGACCCAGTACTTC
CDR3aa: CASSYDGRLAQETQYF

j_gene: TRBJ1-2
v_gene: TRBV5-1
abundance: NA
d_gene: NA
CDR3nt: TGCGCCAGCAGCTTGGGGGGTGGCTATGGCTACACCTTC
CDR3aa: CASSLGGGYGYTF

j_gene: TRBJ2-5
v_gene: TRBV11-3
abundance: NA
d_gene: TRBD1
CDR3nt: TGTGCCAGCAGCTTGGCGCCCGGACAGGGAGAGACCCAGTACTTC
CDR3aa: CASSLAPGQGETQYF

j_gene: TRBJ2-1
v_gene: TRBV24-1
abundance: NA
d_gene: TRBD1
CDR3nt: TGTGCCACCAGTGACCGACAGGGGGCAGAGTTCTTC
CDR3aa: CATSDRQGAEFF

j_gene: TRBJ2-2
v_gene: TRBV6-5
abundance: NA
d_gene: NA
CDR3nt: TGTGCCAGCAGTTACGGGGGGGGCAACACCGGGGAGCTGTTTTTT
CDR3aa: CASSYGGGNTGELFF

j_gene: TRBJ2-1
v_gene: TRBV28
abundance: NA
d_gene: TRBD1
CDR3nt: TGTGCCAGCAGTTTAGACAACGGACAGGGTTCCACCTACAATGAGCAGTTCTTC
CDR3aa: CASSLDNGQGSTYNEQFF

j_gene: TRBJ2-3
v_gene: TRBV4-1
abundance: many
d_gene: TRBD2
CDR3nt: TGCGCCAGCAGCCAGCCTCTAGCGGGAGGACTTACAGATACGCAGTATTTT
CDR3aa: CASSQPLAGGLTDTQYF

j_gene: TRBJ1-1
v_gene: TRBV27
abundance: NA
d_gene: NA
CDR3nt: TGTGCCAGCAGTTTGCGGGGTCACACTGAAGCTTTCTTT
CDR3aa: CASSLRGHTEAFF

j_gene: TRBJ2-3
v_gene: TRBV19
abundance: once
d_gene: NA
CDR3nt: TGTGCCAGTAGTATAGGTGGAGGGGATACTAGCACAGATACGCAGTATTTT
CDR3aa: CASSIGGGDTSTDTQYF

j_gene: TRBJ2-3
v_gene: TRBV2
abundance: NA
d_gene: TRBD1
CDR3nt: TGTGCCAGCACCTTTACCGGGACAGGGGGGGGGACAGATACGCAGTATTTT
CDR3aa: CASTFTGTGGGTDTQYF

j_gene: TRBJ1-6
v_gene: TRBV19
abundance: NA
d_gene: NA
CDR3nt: TGTGCCAGTAGTATAGATTGTCCGTCTGAGACCTATAATTCACCCCTCCACTTT
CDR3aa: CASSIDCPSETYNSPLHF

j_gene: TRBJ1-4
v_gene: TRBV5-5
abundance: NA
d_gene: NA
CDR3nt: TGTGCCAGCAGCCCGTTGGCTTGGGGGGAAAAACTGTTTTTT
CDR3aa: CASSPLAWGEKLFF

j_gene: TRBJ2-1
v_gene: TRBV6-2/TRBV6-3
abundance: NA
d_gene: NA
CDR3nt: TGTGCCAGCAGCGGAGGTCTCTCCTACAATGAGCAGTTCTTC
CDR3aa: CASSGGLSYNEQFF

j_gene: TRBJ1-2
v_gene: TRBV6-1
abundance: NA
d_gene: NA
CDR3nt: TGTGCCAGCAGTGACCGAACGACAGGTACCCCGCATGGCTACACCTTC
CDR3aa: CASSDRTTGTPHGYTF

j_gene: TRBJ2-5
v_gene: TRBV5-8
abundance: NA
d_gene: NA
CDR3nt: TGTGCCAGCAGCTTCATTAAGACCCAGTACTTC
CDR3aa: CASSFIKTQYF

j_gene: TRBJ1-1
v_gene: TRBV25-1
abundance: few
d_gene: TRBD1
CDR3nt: TGTGCCAGCAGCGACCCACAGGGGGCGAACACTGAAGCTTTCTTT
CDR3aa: CASSDPQGANTEAFF

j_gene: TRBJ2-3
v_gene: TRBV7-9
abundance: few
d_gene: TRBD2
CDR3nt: TGTGCCAGCAGCTTAGGAGCGGGGGGTCCGGGAGATACGCAGTATTTT
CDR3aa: CASSLGAGGPGDTQYF

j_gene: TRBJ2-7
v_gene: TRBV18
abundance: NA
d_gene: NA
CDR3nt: TGTGCCAGCTCGACAACGGCGGATGGTGAGCAGTACTTC
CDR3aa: CASSTTADGEQYF

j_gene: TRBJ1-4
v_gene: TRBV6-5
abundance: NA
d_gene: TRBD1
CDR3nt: TGTGCCAGCAATAAGGGACAGGGTAATGAAAAACTGTTTTTT
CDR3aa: CASNKGQGNEKLFF

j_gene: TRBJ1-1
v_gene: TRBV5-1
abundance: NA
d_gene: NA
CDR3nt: TGCGCCAGCAGCTTGGACAGGGTTGGCACTGAAGCTTTCTTT
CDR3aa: CASSLDRVGTEAFF

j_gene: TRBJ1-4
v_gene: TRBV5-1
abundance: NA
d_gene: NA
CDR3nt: TGCGCCAGCAGCCCGGACTCCCCCACTGAAAAACTGTTTTTT
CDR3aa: CASSPDSPTEKLFF

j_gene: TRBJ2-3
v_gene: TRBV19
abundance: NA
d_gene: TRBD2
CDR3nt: TGTGCCAGTAGTATTTCGGGCGGGGGGAGCACAGATACGCAGTATTTT
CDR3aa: CASSISGGGSTDTQYF

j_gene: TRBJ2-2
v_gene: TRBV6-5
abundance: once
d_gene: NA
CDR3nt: TGTGCCAGCAGCCCACAGGTCAACACCGGGGAGCTGTTTTTT
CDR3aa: CASSPQVNTGELFF

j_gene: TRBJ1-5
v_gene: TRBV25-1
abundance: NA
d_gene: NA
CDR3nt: TGTGCCAGCAGTGAATCGAATCAGCCCCAGCATTTT
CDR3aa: CASSESNQPQHF

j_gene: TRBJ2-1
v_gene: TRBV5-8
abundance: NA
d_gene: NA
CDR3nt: TGTGCCAGCAGCTTAAGGTGGCAGGGTGGACCCTACAATGAGCAGTTCTTC
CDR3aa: CASSLRWQGGPYNEQFF

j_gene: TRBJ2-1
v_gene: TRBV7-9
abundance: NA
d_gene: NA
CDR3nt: TGTGCCAGCAGCCAACAGCGGCGGGACTACAATGAGCAGTTCTTC
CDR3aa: CASSQQRRDYNEQFF

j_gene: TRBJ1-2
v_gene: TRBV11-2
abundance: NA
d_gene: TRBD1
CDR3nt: TGTGCCAGTAGTACAGGGGCCGCTGACTATGGCTACACCTTC
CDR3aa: CASSTGAADYGYTF

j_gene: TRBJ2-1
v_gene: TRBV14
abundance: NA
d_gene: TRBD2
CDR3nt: TGTGCCAGCAGCCAAGGCCTAGCGGGGGGATACAATGAGCAGTTCTTC
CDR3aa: CASSQGLAGGYNEQFF